The 25 T cell receptor beta chains below come from one sample, sequenced in a study of blood T cell repertoires in COVID-19 (dated by TCRdb to the early 2020s). Preparation of the library involved the immunoSEQ multiplex PCR assay. TCRdb stores this immuneACCESS table with in-frame sequences only. Part of the clones is absent; in the studies checked, under half of the shortfall reflects unresolved V genes, and no reason is known for the rest. The sample yields approximately 140,000 clones; approximately 86% were counted once. The ten largest clones take up about 4.6% of the sample. Sequencing input: peripheral blood. These receptors were obtained from a woman in her fifties or sixties with active or convalescent COVID-19.

In the case of this clone: This sample also contains other DNA sequences that code for the same CDR3. This chain joins TRBV5-1 and TRBJ1-1; D might be TRBD1 (5 bases). V was cut by 0 bases and J by 1 base, with 10 bases left in between. This CDR3 spans 15 amino acids. From germline, CDR1 is SGHRS and CDR2 YFSETQ. CDR3 sequence reads: CASSLVQGGNTEAFF. In DNA, the CDR3 is TGCGCCAGCAGCTTGGTGCAGGGCGGGAACACTGAAGCTTTCTTT.

This rearrangement joins TRBV23-1 to TRBJ2-2, with a weak D call TRBD2 (5 bases). TRBV23-1 is recorded as an ORF, its role being uncertain. V was cut by 7 bases and J by 6 bases, with 21 bases left in between. The CDR3 runs to 16 residues. CDR3 residues: CASTSGSHSGPGELFF. The CDR3 DNA reads as TGCGCCAGCACCTCCGGTTCCCACAGCGGACCCGGGGAGCTGTTTTTT.

The chain links TRBV2 to TRBJ1-2; 9 bases fit TRBD1. The CDR3 loop spans 14 amino acids. With 7 bases clipped from V and 5 bases from J, the junction kept 8 bases outside the gene matches. In germline, CDR1 is SNHLY, CDR2 FYNNEI. This CDR3 reads CASKGQGVGYGYTF. The CDR3 nucleotides are TGTGCCAGCAAGGGACAGGGAGTCGGATATGGCTACACCTTC.

The V call is TRBV3-1 (or the pseudogene TRBV3-2), the J call TRBJ2-1, with 10 bases matching TRBD2. CDR1 and CDR2 from the germline V gene are LGHDT and YNNKEL (reference sequence). There are 15 residues in the CDR3. The V segment lost 2 bases and the J segment 4 bases; nucleotides outside the gene matches: 2. CDR3 in DNA: TGTGCCAGCAGCCAACCGGGACTAGCGTACAATGAGCAGTTCTTC. Protein product: CASSQPGLAYNEQFF.

This clone was seen ten or more times. V is TRBV7-2 and J is TRBJ2-1; TRBD2 agrees at 11 bases. This CDR3 contains 15 residues. Looked up from germline, CDR1 is SGHTA and CDR2 is FQGNSA. The V gene end was trimmed by 5 bases and the J gene end by 5 bases; junction bases not matched to a gene: 5. CDR3 in amino acids: CASSPTSGGNNEQFF. The CDR3 nucleotides are TGTGCCAGCAGCCCTACTAGCGGGGGCAACAATGAGCAGTTCTTC. The complete variable domain, with remaining parts taken from reference TRBV7-2 and TRBJ2-1, reads GAGVSQSPSNKVTEKGKDVELRCDPISGHTALYWYRQSLGQGLEFLIYFQGNSAPDKSGLPSDRFSAERTGGSVSTLTIQRTQQEDSAVYLCASSPTSGGNNEQFFGPGTRLTVL.

The chain combines TRBV13 with TRBJ2-4, with D unresolved. V shed 0 bases and J shed 1 base, with 4 bases lying between them. The CDR3 length is 14 residues. The germline V gene encodes CDR1 PRHDT and CDR2 FYEKMQ (reference sequence). The CDR3 nucleotides are TGTGCCAGCAGCTTAGGTCGGGCCAAAAACATTCAGTACTTC. This codes for CASSLGRAKNIQYF.

This rearrangement joins TRBV21-1 to TRBJ1-5. TRBV21-1 is a documented pseudogene. This CDR3 comprises 16 residues. The CDR3 region is CASSKVGGKSNQPQHF. The CDR3 DNA sequence: TGTGCCAGCAGCAAAGTTGGAGGGAAGAGCAATCAGCCCCAGCATTTT.

The V and J genes are TRBV9 and TRBJ2-7; D uncertain. The V and J ends lost 4 bases and 3 bases respectively, with 8 bases between them. CDR1 and CDR2 (germline): SGDLS, YYNGEE. CDR3 size: 12 residues. The CDR3 here is CASSSQDYEQYF. Here the CDR3 DNA reads TGTGCCAGCAGCAGCCAGGACTACGAGCAGTACTTC.

CDR3 region: CASSLGGGSSYEQYF. The DNA of the CDR3 is TGTGCCAGCAGCTTGGGTGGGGGCAGCTCCTACGAGCAGTACTTC. The chain combines TRBV5-5 with TRBJ2-7; tentatively, D is TRBD1 (6 bases). Germline CDR1 is SGHKS and CDR2 is YYEKEE (reference sequence). Trimming cost V 0 bases and J 0 bases, with 10 bases left between them. This CDR3 is 15 amino acids long.

This clone appeared a single time. The genes are TRBV29-1 and TRBJ1-1; D is unclear. Germline CDR1 SQVTM, CDR2 ANQGSEA. The CDR3 is 12 residues long. V was clipped by 0 bases and J by 8 bases, with 10 bases between them. The CDR3 DNA reads TGCAGCGTTGAAGAACTAGGCAGGGAAGCTTTCTTT. Protein sequence: CSVEELGREAFF.

The CDR3, as DNA: TGTGCCAGCAAACGGGACAGCGACTATGGCTACACCTTC. Translating gives CASKRDSDYGYTF. The rearrangement links TRBV2 to TRBJ1-2; 7 bases match TRBD1. Trimming at V came to 7 bases and at J to 3 bases, leaving 5 bases not matched to a gene. The CDR3 is 13 residues long. Germline assignment: CDR1 SNHLY and CDR2 FYNNEI.

The chain links TRBV12-3 or TRBV12-4 to TRBJ2-7; 7 bases match TRBD1. V trimming: 4 bases; J trimming: 8 bases; junction bases outside the gene matches: 5. CDR3 size: 12 residues. The CDR3 spells CASSSQGQKQYF. The CDR3 region has the DNA TGTGCCAGCAGTTCCCAGGGACAGAAGCAGTACTTC.

J is TRBJ1-2 and V is TRBV19, with TRBD1 matching over 7 bases. Germline-derived CDR1 and CDR2 are LNHDA and SQIVND (reference sequence). This CDR3 spans 14 amino acids. V lost 6 bases and J lost 1; bases outside the gene matches: 5. CDR3 DNA: TGTGCCAGTAGCAGACAGGGTTTTAACTATGGCTACACCTTC. Its protein product is CASSRQGFNYGYTF.

The chain employs TRBV19 and TRBJ2-7; possibly TRBD2 for D (6 bases). This CDR3 has 14 amino acids. Germline loops: CDR1 LNHDA, CDR2 SQIVND (reference sequence). Trimming cost V 7 bases and J 4 bases, with 17 bases left between them. The CDR3 spells CASTHSPGEYEQYF. For the CDR3, the DNA is TGTGCCAGTACCCACTCCCCGGGGGAATACGAGCAGTACTTC.

This clone was counted between two and nine times. The J gene is TRBJ1-3, the V gene TRBV3-1 (or the pseudogene TRBV3-2); D gene ambiguous. The CDR3 is 15 amino acids. Trimming removed 0 bases at V and 5 bases at J, with 11 bases between. CDR1 and CDR2 (germline): LGHDT, YNNKEL (reference sequence). As DNA, the CDR3 is TGTGCCAGCAGCCAAGATTGGCAGGCAAGAAACACCATATATTTT. Translated: CASSQDWQARNTIYF.

The chain employs TRBV12-3 or TRBV12-4 and TRBJ1-1; tentative D call: TRBD1 (5 bases). Trimming cost V 5 bases and J 4 bases, with 11 bases left between them. CDR3 length: 13 residues. CDR3 in amino acids: CASSPGLGTEAFF. The CDR3 coding sequence is TGTGCCAGCAGTCCAGGGTTGGGCACTGAAGCTTTCTTT.

The CDR3 DNA reads TGTGCCAGCAGTTCCCTTACATTGCGGGATACGCAGTATTTT. Protein sequence: CASSSLTLRDTQYF. This chain joins TRBV6-5 and TRBJ2-3; D gene unclear. Deletions cut 4 bases from V and 6 bases from J, with 14 bases between. The length of the CDR3 is 14 residues. Germline CDR1 reads MNHEY; CDR2 reads SVGAGI.

V and J are TRBV5-6 and TRBJ1-5, with a possible D match to TRBD1 (6 bases). The CDR3 has 14 residues. Trimming pared 4 bases from V and 4 bases from J, leaving 12 bases between. Germline values: CDR1 SGHDT, CDR2 YYEEEE. CDR3 region: CASSEWTVNQPQHF. As DNA, the CDR3 is TGTGCCAGCAGCGAATGGACAGTGAATCAGCCCCAGCATTTT.

The rearrangement uses TRBV19 and TRBJ1-4; the match to TRBD1 covers 10 bases. The CDR3 runs 17 residues. CDR1 is LNHDA and CDR2 is SQIVND in the germline V gene (reference sequence). V trimming: 5 bases; J trimming: 2 bases; junction bases outside the gene matches: 8. Here the CDR3 DNA reads TGTGCCAGTAGTGCCAGCGGGACAGGGGTTACTAATGAAAAACTGTTTTTT. This gives the protein CASSASGTGVTNEKLFF.

The gene calls are TRBV7-9 and TRBJ2-3; TRBD1 aligns across 11 bases. Per the germline V gene, CDR1 is SEHNR and CDR2 is FQNEAQ (reference sequence). The CDR3 spans 16 residues. With 3 bases clipped from V and 1 base from J, the junction kept 3 bases outside the gene matches. CDR3 in DNA: TGTGCCAGCAGCTTGGGGACAGGGGGTGGCACAGATACGCAGTATTTT. Protein: CASSLGTGGGTDTQYF.

V gene TRBV7-2 combines with J gene TRBJ1-6; 11 bases match TRBD1. This CDR3 has 16 amino acids. Germline V gene data show CDR1 as SGHTA and CDR2 as FQGNSA. J was trimmed by 5 bases and V by 5 bases; bases with no gene match: 5. CDR3 sequence: CASSPGTGGNNSPLHF. The CDR3 DNA reads TGTGCCAGCAGCCCGGGGACAGGGGGGAATAATTCACCCCTCCACTTT.

This chain connects TRBV6-6 to TRBJ1-2; perhaps TRBD1 as D (6 bases). Germline V gives CDR1 MNHNY, CDR2 SVGAGI (reference sequence). V lost 2 bases and J lost 0, with 13 bases in between. The CDR3 spans 16 residues. DNA of the CDR3: TGTGCCAGCAGTTACCCAAGGACAGAGACTAACTATGGCTACACCTTC. This sequence encodes CASSYPRTETNYGYTF.

The chain recombines TRBV29-1 with TRBJ1-5; D unresolved. The CDR3 runs to 12 residues. Trimming removed 4 bases at V and 1 base at J, with 5 bases between. CDR1 is SQVTM and CDR2 is ANQGSEA in the germline V gene. The CDR3 DNA reads TGCAGCGTTGGCGGGAGCAATCAGCCCCAGCATTTT. Amino acid sequence: CSVGGSNQPQHF. Drawing the rest from reference TRBV29-1 and TRBJ1-5, the complete variable domain is SAVISQKPSRDICQRGTSLTIQCQVDSQVTMMFWYRQQPGQSLTLIATANQGSEATYESGFVIDKFPISRPNLTFSTLTVSNMSPEDSSIYLCSVGGSNQPQHFGDGTRLSIL.

CDR3 sequence: CASSDNYNEQFF. CDR3 bases: TGCGCCAGCAGTGACAACTACAATGAGCAGTTCTTC. The rearrangement links TRBV5-1 to TRBJ2-1; no clear D. V was pared by 5 bases and J by 3 bases, with 6 bases between. Per the germline V gene, CDR1 is SGHRS and CDR2 is YFSETQ. The CDR3 runs to 12 residues.

The V gene is TRBV2, the J gene TRBJ2-3; D not resolved. The CDR3 is made up of 15 amino acids. Trimming cost V 4 bases and J 1 base, with 12 bases left between them. Germline V gene data show CDR1 as SNHLY and CDR2 as FYNNEI. CDR3 sequence reads: CASSGSSLGTDTQYF. CDR3 in DNA: TGTGCCAGCAGTGGGAGCAGCCTGGGCACAGATACGCAGTATTTT.